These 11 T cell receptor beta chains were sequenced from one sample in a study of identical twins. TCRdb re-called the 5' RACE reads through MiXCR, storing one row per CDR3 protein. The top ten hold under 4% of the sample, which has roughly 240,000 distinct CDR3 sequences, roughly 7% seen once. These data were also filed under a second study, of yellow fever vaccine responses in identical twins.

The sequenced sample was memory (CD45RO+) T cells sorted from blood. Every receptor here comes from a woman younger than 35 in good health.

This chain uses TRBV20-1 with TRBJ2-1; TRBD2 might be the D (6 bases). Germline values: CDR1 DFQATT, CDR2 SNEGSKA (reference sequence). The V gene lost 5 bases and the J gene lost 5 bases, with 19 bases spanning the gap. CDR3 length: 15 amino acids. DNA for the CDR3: TGCAGTGCTGACTCCGGGACTGTCACTGACAATGAGCAGTTCTTC. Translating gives CSADSGTVTDNEQFF.

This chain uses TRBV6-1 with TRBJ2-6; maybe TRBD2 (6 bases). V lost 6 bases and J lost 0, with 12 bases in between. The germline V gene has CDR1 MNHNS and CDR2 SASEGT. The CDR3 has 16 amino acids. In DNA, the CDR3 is TGTGCCAGCAGGATGGAGGGGAGCTCTGGGGCCAACGTCCTGACTTTC. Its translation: CASRMEGSSGANVLTF.

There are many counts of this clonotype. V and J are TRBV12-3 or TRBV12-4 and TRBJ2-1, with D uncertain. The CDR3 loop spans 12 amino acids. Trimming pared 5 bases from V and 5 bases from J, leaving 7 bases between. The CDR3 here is CASSNRDNEQFF. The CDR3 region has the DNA TGTGCCAGCAGTAACAGAGACAATGAGCAGTTCTTC.

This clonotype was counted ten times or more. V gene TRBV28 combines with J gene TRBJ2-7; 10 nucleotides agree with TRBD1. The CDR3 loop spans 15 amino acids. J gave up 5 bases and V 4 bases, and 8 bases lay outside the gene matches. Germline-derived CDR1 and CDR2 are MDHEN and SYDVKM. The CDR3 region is CASSSSGTGAHEQYV. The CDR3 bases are TGTGCCAGCAGTTCCTCCGGGACAGGGGCGCACGAGCAGTACGTC.

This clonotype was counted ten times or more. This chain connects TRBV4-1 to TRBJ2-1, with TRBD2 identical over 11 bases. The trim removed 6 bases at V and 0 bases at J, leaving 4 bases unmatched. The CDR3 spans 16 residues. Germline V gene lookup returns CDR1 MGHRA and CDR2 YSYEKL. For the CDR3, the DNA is TGCGCCAGCAGGGCTAGCGGGAGGAACTCCTACAATGAGCAGTTCTTC. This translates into CASRASGRNSYNEQFF.

This CDR3 is CARRGSGNTIYF. DNA for the CDR3: TGTGCCAGGAGGGGGTCTGGAAACACCATATATTTT. The V and J genes are TRBV12-3 or TRBV12-4 and TRBJ1-3; D possibly corresponds to TRBD1 (6 bases). Trimming shortened V by 9 bases and J by 1 base, and 7 bases separated the two germline ends. There are 12 residues in the CDR3.

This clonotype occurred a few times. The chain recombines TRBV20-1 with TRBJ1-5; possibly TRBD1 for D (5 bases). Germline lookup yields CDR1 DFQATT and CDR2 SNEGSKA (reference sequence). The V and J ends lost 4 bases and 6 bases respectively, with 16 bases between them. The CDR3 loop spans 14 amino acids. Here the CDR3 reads CSATEGYRGQPQHF. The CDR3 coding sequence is TGCAGTGCTACCGAGGGATATAGGGGTCAGCCCCAGCATTTT.

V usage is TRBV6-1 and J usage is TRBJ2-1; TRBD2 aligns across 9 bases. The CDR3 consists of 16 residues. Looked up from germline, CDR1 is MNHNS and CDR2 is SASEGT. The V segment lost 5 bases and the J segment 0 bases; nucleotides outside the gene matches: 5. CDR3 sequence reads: CASSPLSGSSYNEQFF. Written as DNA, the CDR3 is TGTGCCAGCAGTCCCCTTAGCGGGAGCTCCTACAATGAGCAGTTCTTC.

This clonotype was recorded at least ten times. The CDR3 sequence: CASSFGGRAHYEQYF. The CDR3 bases are TGTGCCAGCAGTTTCGGGGGCAGGGCCCACTACGAGCAGTACTTC. The gene calls are TRBV6-5 and TRBJ2-7; D may match TRBD1 or TRBD2 (6 bases each). Germline-derived CDR1 and CDR2 are MNHEY and SVGAGI. CDR3 length equals 15 residues. V lost 4 bases, J lost 3 bases, and 16 bases lay in between.

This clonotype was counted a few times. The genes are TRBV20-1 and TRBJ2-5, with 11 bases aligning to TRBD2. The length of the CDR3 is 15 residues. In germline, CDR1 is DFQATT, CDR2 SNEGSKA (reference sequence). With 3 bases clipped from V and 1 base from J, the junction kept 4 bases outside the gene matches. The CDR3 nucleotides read TGCAGTGCTAGGACTAGCGGGGAAACCCAAGAGACCCAGTACTTC. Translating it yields CSARTSGETQETQYF.

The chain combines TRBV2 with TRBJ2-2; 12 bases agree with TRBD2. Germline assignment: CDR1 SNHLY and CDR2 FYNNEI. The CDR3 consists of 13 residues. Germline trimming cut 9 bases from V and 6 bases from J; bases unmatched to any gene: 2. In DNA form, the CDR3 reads TGTGCCAGTCGGACTAGCGGGGCCGGGGAGCTGTTTTTT. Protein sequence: CASRTSGAGELFF.